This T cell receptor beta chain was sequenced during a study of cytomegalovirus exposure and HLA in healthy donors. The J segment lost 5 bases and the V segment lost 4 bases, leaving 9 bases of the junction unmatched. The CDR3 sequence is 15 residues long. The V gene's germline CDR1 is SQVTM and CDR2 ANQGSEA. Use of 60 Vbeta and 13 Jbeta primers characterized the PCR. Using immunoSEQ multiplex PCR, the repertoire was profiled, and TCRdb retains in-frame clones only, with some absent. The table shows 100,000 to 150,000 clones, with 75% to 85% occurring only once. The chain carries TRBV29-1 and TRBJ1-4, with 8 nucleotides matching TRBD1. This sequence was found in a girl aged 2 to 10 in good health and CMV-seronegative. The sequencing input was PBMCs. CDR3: CSVGKTGESNEKLFF. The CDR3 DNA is TGCAGCGTTGGGAAGACAGGGGAATCGAATGAAAAACTGTTTTTT.